This T cell receptor beta chain was sequenced in a study of T cell responses to AZD1222 COVID-19 vaccine. TCRdb's copy holds only in-frame clones and misses some; the assay was immunoSEQ multiplex PCR. The sample data list about 140,000 clones. This CDR3 is built from 13 residues. Trimming cost V 6 bases and J 7 bases; bases outside gene matches: 5. CDR1 and CDR2 (germline): LNHDA, SQIVND (reference sequence). The receptor was isolated from an adult in good health. This chain joins TRBV19 and TRBJ1-5, with 8 bases identical to TRBD1. Sequencing was done on a sample of peripheral blood. The CDR3 loop reads CASSLQGGQPQHF. The CDR3 nucleotides read TGTGCCAGTAGCCTACAGGGGGGACAGCCCCAGCATTTT.